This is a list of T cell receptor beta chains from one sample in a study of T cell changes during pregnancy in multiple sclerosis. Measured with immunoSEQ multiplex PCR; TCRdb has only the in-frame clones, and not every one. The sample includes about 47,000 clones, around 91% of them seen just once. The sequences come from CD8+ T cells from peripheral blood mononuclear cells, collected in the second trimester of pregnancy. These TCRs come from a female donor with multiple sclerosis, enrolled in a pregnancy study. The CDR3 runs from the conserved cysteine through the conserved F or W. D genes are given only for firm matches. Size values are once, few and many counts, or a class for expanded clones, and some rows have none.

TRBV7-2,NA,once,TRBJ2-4,TGTGCCAGCAGCCAAGGGGGGGACATTCAGTACTTC,CASSQGGDIQYF
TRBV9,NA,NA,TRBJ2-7,TGTGCCAGCATTAAAGGGGGTCCCGAGCAGTACTTC,CASIKGGPEQYF
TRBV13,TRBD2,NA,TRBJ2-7,TGTGCCAGCAGCTTTAGCGGGGGGAGCTACGAGCAGTACTTC,CASSFSGGSYEQYF
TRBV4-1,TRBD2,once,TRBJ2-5,TGCGCCAGCAAAATGGGGCTAGCGGACCGGACCCAGTACTTC,CASKMGLADRTQYF
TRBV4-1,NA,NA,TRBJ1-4,TGCGCCAGCAGCCTAAACAGGGACCTTGAAAAACTGTTTTTT,CASSLNRDLEKLFF
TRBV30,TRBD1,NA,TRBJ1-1,TGTGCCTGGGGACAGGGGAACACTGAAGCTTTCTTT,CAWGQGNTEAFF
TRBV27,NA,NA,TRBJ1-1,TGTGCCAGCAGTTCGGGAGGGGTGAACACTGAAGCTTTCTTT,CASSSGGVNTEAFF
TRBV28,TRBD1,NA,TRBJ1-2,TGTGCCAGCAGTACCCGGGACAGGGGAATGAACTATGGCTACACCTTC,CASSTRDRGMNYGYTF
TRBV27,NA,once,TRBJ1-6,TGTGCCAGCAGTTTACGTTCCTGGGCCAATTCACCCCTCCACTTT,CASSLRSWANSPLHF
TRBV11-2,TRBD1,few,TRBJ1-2,TGTGCCAGCAGCTTAGATCCAGGACAGGGGGCTAACTATGGCTACACCTTC,CASSLDPGQGANYGYTF
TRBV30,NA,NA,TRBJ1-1,TGTGCCTGGGTGCTAGGGGTGGCTGAAGCTTTCTTT,CAWVLGVAEAFF
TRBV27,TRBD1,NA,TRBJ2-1,TGTGCCAGCAAGGATACCGGGACAGAGACGTACAATGAGCAGTTCTTC,CASKDTGTETYNEQFF
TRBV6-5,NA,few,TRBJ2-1,TGTGCCAGCACGGTCGCCAATGAGCAGTTCTTC,CASTVANEQFF
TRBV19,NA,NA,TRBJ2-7,TGTGCCAGTAGTCCCAATGAGGGGGGGACCTACGAGCAGTACTTC,CASSPNEGGTYEQYF
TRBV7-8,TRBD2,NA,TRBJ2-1,TGTGCCAGCAGCAAAAGCGGGGGCCGACAGGATGAGCAGTTCTTC,CASSKSGGRQDEQFF
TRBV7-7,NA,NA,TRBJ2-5,TGTGCTAGCAGCTTAGTCTTCGGGTCTCAAGAGACCCAGTACTTC,CASSLVFGSQETQYF
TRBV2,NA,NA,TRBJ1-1,TGTGCCAGCAGTGAATTTATCACTGAAGCTTTCTTT,CASSEFITEAFF
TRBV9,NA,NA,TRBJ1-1,TGTGCCAGCAGCGCGGGGGGGCGGGGTGAAGCTTTCTTT,CASSAGGRGEAFF
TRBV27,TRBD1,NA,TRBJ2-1,TGTGCCAGCAGTTTTGGACAGGGGGTGAATGAGCAGTTCTTC,CASSFGQGVNEQFF
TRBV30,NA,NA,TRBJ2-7,TGTGCCTGGAGTCGCCTGGGGGCCGACGAGCAGTACTTC,CAWSRLGADEQYF
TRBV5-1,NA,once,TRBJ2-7,TGCGCCAGCAGCGAGAGCTCCTACGAGCAGTACTTC,CASSESSYEQYF
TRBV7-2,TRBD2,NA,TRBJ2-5,TGTGCCAGCAGCTCCCCGGGACTAGCGGGGGAAGAGACCCAGTACTTC,CASSSPGLAGEETQYF
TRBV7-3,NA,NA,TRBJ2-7,TGTGCCACCAGGTGCGGGCTAAGCTGGACCTACGAGCAGTACTTC,CATRCGLSWTYEQYF
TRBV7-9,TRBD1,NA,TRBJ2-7,TGTGCCAGCAGCGGACAGGGGGGGCGCTCCTACGAGCAGTACTTC,CASSGQGGRSYEQYF
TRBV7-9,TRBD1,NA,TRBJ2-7,TGTGCCAGCAGCTTGGGACAGGGGGGCGAGCAGTACTTC,CASSLGQGGEQYF
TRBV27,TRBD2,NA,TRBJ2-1,TGTGCCAGCAGTTTGACTAGCGGGGAAGACAATGAGCAGTTCTTC,CASSLTSGEDNEQFF
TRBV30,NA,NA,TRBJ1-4,TGTGCCTGGAGTACAGGGGAAAAACTGTTTTTT,CAWSTGEKLFF
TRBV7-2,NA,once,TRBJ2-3,TGTGCCAGCAGCTTAGGGGCTTTGTCGACAGATACGCAGTATTTT,CASSLGALSTDTQYF
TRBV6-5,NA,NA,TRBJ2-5,TGTGCCAGCAGGGGGGGTCAAGAGACCCAGTACTTC,CASRGGQETQYF
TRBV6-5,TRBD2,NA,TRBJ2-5,TGTGCCAGCAGTTACGCGGGGGAGGCATCCAGGGAGACCCAGTACTTC,CASSYAGEASRETQYF
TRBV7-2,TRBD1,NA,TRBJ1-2,TGTGCCAGCAGCTTAGGGACAGGAAGCTACACCTTC,CASSLGTGSYTF
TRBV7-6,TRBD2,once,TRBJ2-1,TGTGCCAGCAGCTTAGACGGGCGGGGGGGCAATGAGCAGTTCTTC,CASSLDGRGGNEQFF
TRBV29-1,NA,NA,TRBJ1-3,TGCAGCGTTGAAGATTGGAACAGGGTCTCTGGAAACACCATATATTTT,CSVEDWNRVSGNTIYF
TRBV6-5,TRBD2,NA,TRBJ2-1,TGTGCCAGCAGTTACTTCTGGGGAGGGCAGGGTGAGCAGTTCTTC,CASSYFWGGQGEQFF
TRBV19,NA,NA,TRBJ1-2,TGTGCCAGTAGTATATGGGAGGGCTCTAACTATGGCTACACCTTC,CASSIWEGSNYGYTF
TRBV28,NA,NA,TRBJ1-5,TGTGCCAGCAGTTTAGACACCAGTAGCAATCAGCCCCAGCATTTT,CASSLDTSSNQPQHF
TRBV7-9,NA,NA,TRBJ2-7,TGTGCCAGCAGCTCAGTAGAGGGGAGGGGGGGCGAGCAGTACTTC,CASSSVEGRGGEQYF
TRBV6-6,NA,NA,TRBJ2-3,TGTGCCAGCAGTTACTCCGGGGACACAGATACGCAGTATTTT,CASSYSGDTDTQYF
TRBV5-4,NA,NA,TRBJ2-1,TGTGCCAGCAGCCCTAAAAGCTCAGGGGTAGCCTACAATGAGCAGTTCTTC,CASSPKSSGVAYNEQFF
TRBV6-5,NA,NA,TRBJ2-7,TGTGCCAGCAGCTTATTACGGGGGTACGAGCAGTACTTC,CASSLLRGYEQYF
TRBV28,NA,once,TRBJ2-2,TGTGCCAGCAGTTTAAAAATAAACTCGCTGGACACCGGGGAGCTGTTTTTT,CASSLKINSLDTGELFF
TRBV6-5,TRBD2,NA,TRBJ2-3,TGTGCCAGCAGTTACGCCGTGGCGGGGGAAACAGATACGCAGTATTTT,CASSYAVAGETDTQYF
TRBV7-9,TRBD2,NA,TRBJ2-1,TGTGCCAGCACCCCTAGCGGGAGCTCCTACAATGAGCAGTTCTTC,CASTPSGSSYNEQFF
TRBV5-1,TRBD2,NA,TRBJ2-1,TGCGCCAGCAGCGGGGGGGACAATGAGCAGTTCTTC,CASSGGDNEQFF
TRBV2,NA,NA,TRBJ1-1,TGTGCCAGCAGGGCCATGAACACTGAAGCTTTCTTT,CASRAMNTEAFF
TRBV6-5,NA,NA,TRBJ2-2,TGTGCCAGCAGTTCTCGGACAGTCACCGGGGAGCTGTTTTTT,CASSSRTVTGELFF
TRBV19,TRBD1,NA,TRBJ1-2,TGTGCCAGTAGCCAAGACAGGGCCTATGGCTACACCTTC,CASSQDRAYGYTF
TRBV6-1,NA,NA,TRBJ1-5,TGTGCCAGCAGTGAAGAGGGCAGGGTACGAAGGCCCCAGCATTTT,CASSEEGRVRRPQHF
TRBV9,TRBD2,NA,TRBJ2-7,TGTGCCAGCAGCGTAGGTGCGGGGGGCCCCGAGCAGTACTTC,CASSVGAGGPEQYF
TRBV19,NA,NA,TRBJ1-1,TGTGCCAGTAGTCCTTGGACAGAATCCGAAGCTTTCTTT,CASSPWTESEAFF
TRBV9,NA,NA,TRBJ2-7,TGTGCCAGCAGCGTAGGACAGGTATCCTACGAGCAGTACTTC,CASSVGQVSYEQYF
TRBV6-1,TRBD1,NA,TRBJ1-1,TGTGCCAGCAGTAAGACAGGGGCCTTAAGTGAAGCTTTCTTT,CASSKTGALSEAFF
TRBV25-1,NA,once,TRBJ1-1,TGTGCCAGTCAATTACAGGGGAACACTGAAGCTTTCTTT,CASQLQGNTEAFF
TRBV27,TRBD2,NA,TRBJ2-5,TGTGCCAGCAGTCCCGGACTAGCGGGGGGGCCGGGTGAGACCCAGTACTTC,CASSPGLAGGPGETQYF
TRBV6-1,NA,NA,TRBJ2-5,TGTGCCAGCAGTGGGAAACAGGAGCCCCAAGAGACCCAGTACTTC,CASSGKQEPQETQYF
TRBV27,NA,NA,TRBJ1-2,TGTGCCAGCAGTTTCGCCACAACTAACTATGGCTACACCTTC,CASSFATTNYGYTF
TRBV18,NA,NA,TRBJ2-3,TGTGCCAGCTCACCGCTGCAGGGCACAGATACGCAGTATTTT,CASSPLQGTDTQYF
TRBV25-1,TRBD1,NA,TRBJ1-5,TGTGCCAACTTCGACCGGGACAGGTCTAGCAATCAGCCCCAGCATTTT,CANFDRDRSSNQPQHF
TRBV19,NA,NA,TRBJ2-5,TGTGCCAGTAGCGCGGGGACTTCCGACGGGGAGACCCAGTACTTC,CASSAGTSDGETQYF
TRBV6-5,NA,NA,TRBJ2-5,TGTGCCAGCAGTTACGGGGCTCCTCTTGAGACCCAGTACTTC,CASSYGAPLETQYF